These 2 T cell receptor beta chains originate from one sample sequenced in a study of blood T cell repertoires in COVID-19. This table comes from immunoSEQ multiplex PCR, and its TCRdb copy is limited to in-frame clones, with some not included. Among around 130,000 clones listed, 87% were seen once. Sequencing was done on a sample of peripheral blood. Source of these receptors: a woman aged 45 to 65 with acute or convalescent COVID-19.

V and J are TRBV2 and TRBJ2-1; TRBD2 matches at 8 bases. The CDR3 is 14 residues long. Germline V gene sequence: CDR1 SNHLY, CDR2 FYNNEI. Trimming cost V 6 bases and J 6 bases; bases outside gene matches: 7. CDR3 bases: TGTGCCAGCAGGGGACTAGTTCAACTCAATGAGCAGTTCTTC. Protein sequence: CASRGLVQLNEQFF.

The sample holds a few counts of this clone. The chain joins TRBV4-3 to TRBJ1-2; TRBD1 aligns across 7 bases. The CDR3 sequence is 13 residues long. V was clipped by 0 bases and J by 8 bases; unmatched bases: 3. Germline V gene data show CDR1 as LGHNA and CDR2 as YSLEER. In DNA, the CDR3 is TGCGCCAGCAGCCAAGAAGGGACAGTGGGCTACACCTTC. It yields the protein CASSQEGTVGYTF.